A selection of T cell receptor beta chains follows, all from one sample in a study of blood T cell repertoires in COVID-19. This table comes from immunoSEQ multiplex PCR, and its TCRdb copy is limited to in-frame clones, with some not included. The sample consists of approximately 220,000 clones, 83% of them appearing once. Specimen: PBMCs or T cells enriched from blood (not recorded which). Receptors originate from a woman aged 50 to 60 who had been exposed to COVID-19. The CDR3 runs from the conserved cysteine through the conserved F or W. Fields, in order: J gene, clone size, V gene, D gene, CDR3 DNA, CDR3 protein. D genes are given only for firm matches. Some rows have no size entry. The others give once, few or many, or a class for an expanded clone.

TRBJ2-3 - TRBV10-1 TRBD1 TGCGCCAGCAGTGATGGAGGACAGGGTAAAGATACGCAGTATTTT CASSDGGQGKDTQYF
TRBJ2-3 - TRBV2 - TGTGCCAGCAGTGAAGCGCTTCTAGCCTCAGATACGCAGTATTTT CASSEALLASDTQYF
TRBJ2-7 - TRBV9 - TGTGCCAGCAGCCCGGGACCCGGGAGCTCCTACGAGCAGTACTTC CASSPGPGSSYEQYF
TRBJ2-7 - TRBV6-5 - TGTGCCAGCACCTTACGGGTAGGGGCAGTCTACGAGCAGTACTTC CASTLRVGAVYEQYF
TRBJ1-1 - TRBV6-2/TRBV6-3 - TGTGCCAGCAGTTACGGGGGCTACACTGAAGCTTTCTTT CASSYGGYTEAFF
TRBJ1-5 - TRBV6-5 TRBD1 TGTGCCAGCACGACAGGGTTCAATCAGCCCCAGCATTTT CASTTGFNQPQHF
TRBJ1-2 few TRBV27 TRBD1 TGTGCCAGCAGTTCCTCAGGGGGCGGCTATGGCTACACCTTC CASSSSGGGYGYTF
TRBJ2-5 - TRBV2 - TGTGCCAGCAGCATTCCACGGGGCCAAGAGACCCAGTACTTC CASSIPRGQETQYF
TRBJ1-1 - TRBV5-4 - TGTGCCAGCAGCTTGGACTCCTGGGAAGCTTTCTTT CASSLDSWEAFF
TRBJ1-5 - TRBV10-3 TRBD1 TGTGCCATCAGTGAATCAACCGGGACAGGGGCTCAGCCCCAGCATTTT CAISESTGTGAQPQHF
TRBJ1-1 once TRBV13 - TGTGCCAGCAGCTTAAACAGGTTGCAGACTGAAGCTTTCTTT CASSLNRLQTEAFF
TRBJ1-2 - TRBV5-1 - TGCGCCAGCAGCGGCGGGGGGGCATCCTATGGCTACACCTTC CASSGGGASYGYTF
TRBJ1-6 - TRBV30 TRBD1 TGTGCCTGGAGAGACAGGGCCTATAATTCACCCCTCCACTTT CAWRDRAYNSPLHF
TRBJ2-2 - TRBV5-1 - TGCGCCAGCAGCTTGGTGGCCCAGGGGTTCGGGGAGCTGTTTTTT CASSLVAQGFGELFF
TRBJ2-1 - TRBV6-5 - TGTGCCAGCAGTTACTCGATTGGGGGAGGATCGTTCTTC CASSYSIGGGSFF
TRBJ1-2 - TRBV28 - TGTGCCAGCAGTTCCCCCCGGACATCCTCGAACTATGGCTACACCTTC CASSSPRTSSNYGYTF
TRBJ2-5 - TRBV28 TRBD1 TGTGCCAGCAGTTCACAGGGGAGAGAAAAGACCCAGTACTTC CASSSQGREKTQYF
TRBJ1-2 - TRBV18 - TGTGCCAGCTCACCCGCCCTCTATGTGGATGGCTACACCTTC CASSPALYVDGYTF
TRBJ1-3 - TRBV6-5 - TGTGCCAGCAGGTCAGGGTTCTCTGGAAACACCATATATTTT CASRSGFSGNTIYF
TRBJ1-6 - TRBV27 - TGTGCCAGCAGAAACAGGGTAGGGTCACCCCTCCACTTT CASRNRVGSPLHF
TRBJ1-6 - TRBV19 TRBD1 TGTGCCAGTAGTAGGGGACAGGGAAATGGATCACCCCTCCACTTT CASSRGQGNGSPLHF
TRBJ2-3 few TRBV12-5 - TGTGCTAGTGGTTTGGGACAGCTCACAGATACGCAGTATTTT CASGLGQLTDTQYF
TRBJ1-2 - TRBV5-4 TRBD1 TGTGCCAGCAGCTATGACAGGGGGACTGGCTACACCTTC CASSYDRGTGYTF
TRBJ2-7 - TRBV6-5 - TGTGCCAGCAGTTACCACAGGGAGGGCGAGCAGTACTTC CASSYHREGEQYF
TRBJ1-4 - TRBV10-3 TRBD1 TGTGCCATCAGCTGGGACAGGGAAAAACTGTTTTTT CAISWDREKLFF
TRBJ2-3 - TRBV4-2 - TGTGCCAGCAGCCAAGAGTGGCGGGGAACACCTGATACGCAGTATTTT CASSQEWRGTPDTQYF
TRBJ2-5 - TRBV7-8 TRBD1 TGTGCCAGCAGCTTAGGTCTGTCAAGGGGGCACGAGACCCAGTACTTC CASSLGLSRGHETQYF